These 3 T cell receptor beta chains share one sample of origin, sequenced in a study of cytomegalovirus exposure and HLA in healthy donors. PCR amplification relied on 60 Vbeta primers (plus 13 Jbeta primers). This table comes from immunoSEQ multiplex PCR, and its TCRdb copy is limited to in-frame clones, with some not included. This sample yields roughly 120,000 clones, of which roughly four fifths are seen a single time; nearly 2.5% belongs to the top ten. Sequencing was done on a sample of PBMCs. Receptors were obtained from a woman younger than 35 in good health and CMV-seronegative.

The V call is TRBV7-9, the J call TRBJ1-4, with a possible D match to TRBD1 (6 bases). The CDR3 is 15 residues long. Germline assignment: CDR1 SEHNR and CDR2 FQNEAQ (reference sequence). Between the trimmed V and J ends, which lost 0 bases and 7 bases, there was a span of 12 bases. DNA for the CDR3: TGTGCCAGCAGCTTAGCGCCAAGGGGGGGTGAAAAACTGTTTTTT. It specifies CASSLAPRGGEKLFF.

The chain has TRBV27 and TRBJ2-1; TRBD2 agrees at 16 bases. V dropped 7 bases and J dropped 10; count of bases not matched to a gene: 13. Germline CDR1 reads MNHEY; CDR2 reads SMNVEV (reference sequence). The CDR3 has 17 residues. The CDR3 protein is CASTAKGQGLAGGEQFF. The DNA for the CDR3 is TGTGCCAGCACGGCTAAGGGCCAGGGACTAGCGGGAGGGGAGCAGTTCTTC.

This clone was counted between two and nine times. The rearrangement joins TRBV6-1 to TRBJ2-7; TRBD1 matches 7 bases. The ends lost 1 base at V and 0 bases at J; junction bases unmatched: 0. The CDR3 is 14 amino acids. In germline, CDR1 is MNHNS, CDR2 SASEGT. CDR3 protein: CASSEGDSSYEQYF. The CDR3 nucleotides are TGTGCCAGCAGTGAAGGGGACAGCTCCTACGAGCAGTACTTC.